These T cell receptor beta chains were read from a single sample in a study of monozygotic twins with inflammatory bowel disease. TCRdb reanalyzed the 5' RACE reads, giving one entry per CDR3 protein sequence and no DNA. The table for this sample gives under 130,000 distinct CDR3 sequences. Input material: blood. These receptors originate from a human donor with ulcerative colitis or Crohn's disease, or a healthy co-twin of an affected twin (not recorded which). Both conserved end residues are part of each CDR3. Each record gives: V gene, J gene, CDR3 protein.

>TRBV24-1|TRBJ2-2
CATYQPTGGTGELFF
>TRBV11-2|TRBJ2-6
CASSLRDSYISSGANVLTF
>TRBV7-9|TRBJ1-1
CASSLVHRVNTEAFF
>TRBV5-1|TRBJ2-7
CASSGGGTNPYEQYF
>TRBV20-1|TRBJ2-4
CSARSPGQGLQYF
>TRBV30|TRBJ1-6
CAWSVQYNSPLHF
>TRBV5-4|TRBJ1-1
CASSLQGGAEAFF
>TRBV2|TRBJ1-6
CASSAMGGGSPLHF
>TRBV20-1|TRBJ1-2
CSALPRYGYTF
>TRBV5-4|TRBJ2-1
CASSLREGYNEQFF
>TRBV6-2/TRBV6-3|TRBJ1-1
CASSLWPGRTEAFF
>TRBV7-2|TRBJ2-4
CASSLDGLAKNIQYF
>TRBV9|TRBJ2-4
CASSVVPDWNMQYF
>TRBV10-3|TRBJ2-1
CAIRQTGFNEQFF
>TRBV29-1|TRBJ2-7
CSVERRGQSSYEQYF
>TRBV7-9|TRBJ2-2
CASSLGTPSSGELFF
>TRBV5-1|TRBJ2-3
CASSRAGVGSDTQYF
>TRBV28|TRBJ2-5
CASSRAPETQYF
>TRBV25-1|TRBJ2-5
CASRNSGSGETQYF
>TRBV28|TRBJ2-7
CASSFLIGVATHDSYEQYF
>TRBV6-2/TRBV6-3|TRBJ2-5
CASTTQGLQQETQYF
>TRBV11-2|TRBJ2-4
CASSLEWGAGSSIQYF
>TRBV30|TRBJ1-2
CAWSSRPAYGYTF